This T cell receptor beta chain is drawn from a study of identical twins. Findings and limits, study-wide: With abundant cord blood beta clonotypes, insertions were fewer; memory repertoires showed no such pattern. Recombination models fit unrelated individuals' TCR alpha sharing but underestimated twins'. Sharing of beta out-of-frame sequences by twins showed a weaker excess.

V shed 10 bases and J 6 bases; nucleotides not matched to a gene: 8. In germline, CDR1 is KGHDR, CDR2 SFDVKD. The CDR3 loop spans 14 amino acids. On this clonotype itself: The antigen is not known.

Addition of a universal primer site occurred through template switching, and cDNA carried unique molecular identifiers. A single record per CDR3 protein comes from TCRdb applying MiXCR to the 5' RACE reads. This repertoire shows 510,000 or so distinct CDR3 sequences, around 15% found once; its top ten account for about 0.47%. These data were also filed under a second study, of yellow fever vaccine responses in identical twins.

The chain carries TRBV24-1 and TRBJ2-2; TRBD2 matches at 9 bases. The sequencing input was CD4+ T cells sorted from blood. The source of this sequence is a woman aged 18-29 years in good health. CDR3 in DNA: TGTGCCACAGCGGGGGGACCAACCTCCGGGGAGCTGTTTTTT. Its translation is CATAGGPTSGELFF.